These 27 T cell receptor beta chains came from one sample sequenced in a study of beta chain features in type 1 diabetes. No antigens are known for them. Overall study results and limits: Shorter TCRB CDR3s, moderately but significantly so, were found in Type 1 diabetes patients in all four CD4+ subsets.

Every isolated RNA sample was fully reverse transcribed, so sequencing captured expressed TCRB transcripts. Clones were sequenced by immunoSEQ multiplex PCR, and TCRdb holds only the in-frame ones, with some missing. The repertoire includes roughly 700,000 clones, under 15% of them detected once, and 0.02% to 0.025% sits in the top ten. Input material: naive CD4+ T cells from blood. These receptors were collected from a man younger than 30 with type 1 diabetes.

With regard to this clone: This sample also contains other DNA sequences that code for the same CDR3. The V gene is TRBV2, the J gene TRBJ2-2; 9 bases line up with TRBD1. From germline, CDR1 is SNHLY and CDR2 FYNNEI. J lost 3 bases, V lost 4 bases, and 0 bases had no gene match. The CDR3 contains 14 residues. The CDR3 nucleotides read TGTGCCAGCAGTGGACAGGGGGACACCGGGGAGCTGTTTTTT. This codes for CASSGQGDTGELFF.

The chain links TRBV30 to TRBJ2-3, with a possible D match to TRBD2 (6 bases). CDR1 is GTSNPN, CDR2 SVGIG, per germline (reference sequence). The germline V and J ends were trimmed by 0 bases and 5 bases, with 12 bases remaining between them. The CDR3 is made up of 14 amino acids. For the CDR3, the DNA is TGTGCCTGGAGTGTCCTAGCCGGGGGAGATACGCAGTATTTT. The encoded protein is CAWSVLAGGDTQYF.

CDR3 DNA: TGTGCCAGCAGTTACTTCGGGGGCCGAGGGAATTCACCCCTCCACTTT. Protein product: CASSYFGGRGNSPLHF. The chain employs TRBV6-5 and TRBJ1-6, with a possible D match to TRBD1 (6 bases). Trimming pared 1 base from V and 7 bases from J, leaving 14 bases between. Germline V gene data show CDR1 as MNHEY and CDR2 as SVGAGI. This CDR3 has 16 amino acids.

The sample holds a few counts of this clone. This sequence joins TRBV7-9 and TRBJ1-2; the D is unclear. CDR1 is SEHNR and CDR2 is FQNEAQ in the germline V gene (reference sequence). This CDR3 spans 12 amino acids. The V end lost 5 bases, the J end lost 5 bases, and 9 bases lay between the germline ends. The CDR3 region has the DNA TGTGCCAGCAGCGAAACAGTTTATGGCTACACCTTC. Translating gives CASSETVYGYTF.

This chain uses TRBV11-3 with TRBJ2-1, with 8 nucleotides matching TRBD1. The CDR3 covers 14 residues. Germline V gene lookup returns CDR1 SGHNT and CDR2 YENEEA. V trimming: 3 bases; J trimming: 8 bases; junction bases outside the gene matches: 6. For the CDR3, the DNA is TGTGCCAGCAGCTTTCAGGGGGCAGGTGATGAGCAGTTCTTC. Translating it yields CASSFQGAGDEQFF.

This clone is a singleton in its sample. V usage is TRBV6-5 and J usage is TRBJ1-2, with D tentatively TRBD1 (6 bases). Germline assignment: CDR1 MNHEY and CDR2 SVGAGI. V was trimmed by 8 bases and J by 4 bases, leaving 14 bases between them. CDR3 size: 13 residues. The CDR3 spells CASAQQGAYGYTF. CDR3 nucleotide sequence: TGTGCCAGCGCCCAACAGGGTGCCTATGGCTACACCTTC.

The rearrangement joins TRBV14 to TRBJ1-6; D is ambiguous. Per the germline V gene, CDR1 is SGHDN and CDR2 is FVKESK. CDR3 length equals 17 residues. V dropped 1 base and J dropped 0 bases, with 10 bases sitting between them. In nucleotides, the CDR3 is TGTGCCAGCAGCCAAGCACTAAGGAGCTCCTATAATTCACCCCTCCACTTT. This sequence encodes CASSQALRSSYNSPLHF.

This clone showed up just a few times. Here the CDR3 reads CASTINGETQYF. The DNA for the CDR3 is TGTGCCAGCACCATAAATGGAGAGACCCAGTACTTC. This chain joins TRBV6-1 and TRBJ2-5; D unresolved. Germline V gives CDR1 MNHNS, CDR2 SASEGT. The CDR3 consists of 12 residues. V was trimmed by 7 bases and J by 4 bases, leaving 10 bases between them.

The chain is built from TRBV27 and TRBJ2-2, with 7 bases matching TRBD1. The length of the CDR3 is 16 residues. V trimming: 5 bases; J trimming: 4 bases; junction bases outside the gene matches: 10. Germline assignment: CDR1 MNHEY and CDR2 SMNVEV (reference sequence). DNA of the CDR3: TGTGCCAGCAGTCCCCGACAGGGAAGGGTCACCGGGGAGCTGTTTTTT. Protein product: CASSPRQGRVTGELFF.

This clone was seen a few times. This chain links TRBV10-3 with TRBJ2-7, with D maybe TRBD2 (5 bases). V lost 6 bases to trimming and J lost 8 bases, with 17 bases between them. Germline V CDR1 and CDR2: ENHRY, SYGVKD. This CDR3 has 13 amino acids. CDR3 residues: CAIRGEGYPKQYF. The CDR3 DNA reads TGTGCCATCAGGGGCGAGGGTTACCCTAAGCAGTACTTC.

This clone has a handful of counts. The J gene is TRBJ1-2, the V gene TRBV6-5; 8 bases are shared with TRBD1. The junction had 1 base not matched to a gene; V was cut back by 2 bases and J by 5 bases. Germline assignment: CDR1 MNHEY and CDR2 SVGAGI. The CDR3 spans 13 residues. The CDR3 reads CASSYRQGYGYTF. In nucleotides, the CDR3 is TGTGCCAGCAGTTACAGACAGGGGTATGGCTACACCTTC.

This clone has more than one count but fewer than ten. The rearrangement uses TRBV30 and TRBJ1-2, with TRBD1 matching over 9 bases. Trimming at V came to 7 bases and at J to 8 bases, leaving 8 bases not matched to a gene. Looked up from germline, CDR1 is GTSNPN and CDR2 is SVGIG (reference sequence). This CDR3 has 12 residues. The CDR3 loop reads CASAGTGSGYTF. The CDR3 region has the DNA TGTGCCTCCGCCGGGACAGGGAGCGGCTACACCTTC. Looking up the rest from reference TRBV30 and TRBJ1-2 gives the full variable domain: SQTIHQWPATLVQPVGSPLSLECTVEGTSNPNLYWYRQAAGRGLQLLFYSVGIGQISSEVPQNLSASRPQDRQFILSSKKLLLSDSGFYLCASAGTGSGYTFGSGTRLTVV.

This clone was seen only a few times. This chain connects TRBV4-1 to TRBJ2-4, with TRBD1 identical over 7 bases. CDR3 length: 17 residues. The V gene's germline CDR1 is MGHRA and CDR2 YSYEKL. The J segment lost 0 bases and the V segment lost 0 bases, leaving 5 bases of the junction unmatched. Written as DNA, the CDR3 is TGCGCCAGCAGCCAAGATAAGGGACAGCTAGCCAAAAACATTCAGTACTTC. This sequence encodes CASSQDKGQLAKNIQYF.

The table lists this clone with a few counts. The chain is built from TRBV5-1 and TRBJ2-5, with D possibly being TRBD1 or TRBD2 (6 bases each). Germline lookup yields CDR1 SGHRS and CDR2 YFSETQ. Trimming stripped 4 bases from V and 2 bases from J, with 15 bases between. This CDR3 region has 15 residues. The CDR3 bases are TGCGCCAGCAGCGCGGGGCCAGGGGAACAAGAGACCCAGTACTTC. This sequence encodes CASSAGPGEQETQYF.

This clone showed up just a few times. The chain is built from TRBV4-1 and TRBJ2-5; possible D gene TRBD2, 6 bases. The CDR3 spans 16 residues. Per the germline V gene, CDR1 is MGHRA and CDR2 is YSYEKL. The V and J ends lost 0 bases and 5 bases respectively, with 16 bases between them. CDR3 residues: CASSQDGASAVETQYF. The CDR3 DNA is TGCGCCAGCAGCCAAGATGGAGCTAGCGCTGTCGAGACCCAGTACTTC.

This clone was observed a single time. The CDR3: CAISEETNYGYTF. CDR3 bases: TGTGCCATCAGTGAGGAGACGAACTATGGCTACACCTTC. J is TRBJ1-2 and V is TRBV10-3; the D is unclear. Trimming pared 2 bases from V and 2 bases from J, leaving 6 bases between. This CDR3 has 13 residues. Germline V gives CDR1 ENHRY, CDR2 SYGVKD.

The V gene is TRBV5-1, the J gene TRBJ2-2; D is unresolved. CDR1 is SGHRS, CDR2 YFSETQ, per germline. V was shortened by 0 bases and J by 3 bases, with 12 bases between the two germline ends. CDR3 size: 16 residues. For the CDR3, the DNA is TGCGCCAGCAGCTTGGCCGACTTTGAGGACACCGGGGAGCTGTTTTTT. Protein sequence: CASSLADFEDTGELFF.

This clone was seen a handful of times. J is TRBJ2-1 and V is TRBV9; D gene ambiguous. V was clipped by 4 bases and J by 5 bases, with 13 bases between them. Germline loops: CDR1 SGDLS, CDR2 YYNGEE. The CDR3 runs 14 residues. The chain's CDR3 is CASSPRTANNEQFF. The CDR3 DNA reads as TGTGCCAGCAGCCCCCGGACGGCAAACAATGAGCAGTTCTTC.

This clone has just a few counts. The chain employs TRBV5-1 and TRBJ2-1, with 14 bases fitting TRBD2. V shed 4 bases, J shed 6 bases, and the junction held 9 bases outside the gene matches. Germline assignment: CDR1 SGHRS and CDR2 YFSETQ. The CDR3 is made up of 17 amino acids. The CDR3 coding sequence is TGCGCCAGCAGCCCGACTAGCGGGGGGGCCTGGGGCAATGAGCAGTTCTTC. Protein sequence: CASSPTSGGAWGNEQFF.

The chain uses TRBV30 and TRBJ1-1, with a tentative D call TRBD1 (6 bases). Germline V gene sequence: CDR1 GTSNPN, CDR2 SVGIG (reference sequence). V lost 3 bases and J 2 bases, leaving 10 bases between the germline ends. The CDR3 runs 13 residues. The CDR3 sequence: CAWRPQGNTEAFF. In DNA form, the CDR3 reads TGTGCCTGGAGACCACAGGGAAACACTGAAGCTTTCTTT.

The CDR3 loop reads CASRMTDPKDLYGYTF. The CDR3 DNA follows: TGTGCCAGCAGGATGACCGACCCGAAAGACCTATATGGCTACACCTTC. V usage is TRBV2 and J usage is TRBJ1-2; D gene unclear. The V end was cut by 6 bases, the J end by 5 bases, with 22 bases between. There are 16 residues in the CDR3. Germline-derived CDR1 and CDR2 are SNHLY and FYNNEI.

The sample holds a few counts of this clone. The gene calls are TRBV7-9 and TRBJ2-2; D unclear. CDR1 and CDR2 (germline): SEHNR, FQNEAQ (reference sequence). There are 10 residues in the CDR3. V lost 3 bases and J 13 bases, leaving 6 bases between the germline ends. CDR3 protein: CASSFVGLFF. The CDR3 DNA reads TGTGCCAGCAGCTTTGTTGGGCTGTTTTTT. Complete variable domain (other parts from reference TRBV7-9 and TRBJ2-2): DTGVSQNPRHKITKRGQNVTFRCDPISEHNRLYWYRQTLGQGPEFLTYFQNEAQLEKSRLLSDRFSAERPKGSFSTLEIQRTEQGDSAMYLCASSFVGLFFGEGSRLTVL.

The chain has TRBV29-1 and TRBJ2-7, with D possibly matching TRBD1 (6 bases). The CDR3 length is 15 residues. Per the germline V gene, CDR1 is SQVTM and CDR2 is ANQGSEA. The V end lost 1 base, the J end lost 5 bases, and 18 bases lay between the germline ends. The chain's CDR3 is CSVEGIAGAVDEQYF. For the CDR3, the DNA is TGCAGCGTTGAAGGGATCGCAGGGGCGGTCGACGAGCAGTACTTC.

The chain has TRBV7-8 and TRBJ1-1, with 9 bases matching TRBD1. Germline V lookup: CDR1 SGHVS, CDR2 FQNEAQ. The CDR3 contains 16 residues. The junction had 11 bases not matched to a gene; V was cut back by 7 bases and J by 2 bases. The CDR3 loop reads CASTPRRDRENTEAFF. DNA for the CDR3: TGTGCCAGCACCCCACGCCGGGACAGGGAAAACACTGAAGCTTTCTTT.

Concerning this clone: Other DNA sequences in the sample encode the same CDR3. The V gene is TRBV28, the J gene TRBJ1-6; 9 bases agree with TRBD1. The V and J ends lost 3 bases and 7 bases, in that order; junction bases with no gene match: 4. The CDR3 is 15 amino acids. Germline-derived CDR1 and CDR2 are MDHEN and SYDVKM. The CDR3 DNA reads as TGTGCCAGCAGTTTGAGGGACAGGGACAATTCACCCCTCCACTTT. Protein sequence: CASSLRDRDNSPLHF.

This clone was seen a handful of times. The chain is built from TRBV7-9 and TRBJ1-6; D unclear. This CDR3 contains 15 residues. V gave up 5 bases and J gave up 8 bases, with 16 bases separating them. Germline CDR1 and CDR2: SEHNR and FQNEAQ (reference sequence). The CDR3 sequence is CASSPPAGGDSPLHF. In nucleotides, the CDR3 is TGTGCCAGCAGCCCCCCGGCGGGCGGCGATTCACCCCTCCACTTT.

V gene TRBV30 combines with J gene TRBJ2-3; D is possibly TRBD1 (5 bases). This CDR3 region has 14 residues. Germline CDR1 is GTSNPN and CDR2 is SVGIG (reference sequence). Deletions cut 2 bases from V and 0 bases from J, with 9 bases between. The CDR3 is CAWSLGPSTDTQYF. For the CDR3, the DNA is TGTGCCTGGAGTTTGGGGCCCAGCACAGATACGCAGTATTTT.